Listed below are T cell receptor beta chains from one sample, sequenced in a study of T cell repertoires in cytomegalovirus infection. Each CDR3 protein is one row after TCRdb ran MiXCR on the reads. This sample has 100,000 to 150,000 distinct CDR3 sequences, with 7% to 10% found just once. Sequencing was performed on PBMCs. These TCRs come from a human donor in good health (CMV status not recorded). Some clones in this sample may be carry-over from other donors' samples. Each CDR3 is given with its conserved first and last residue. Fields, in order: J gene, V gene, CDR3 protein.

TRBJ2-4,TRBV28,CASSSLTSGGAKFTKNIQYF
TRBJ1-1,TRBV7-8,CASSRGGTTNTEAFF
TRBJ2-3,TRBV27,CASSLPNTDTQYF
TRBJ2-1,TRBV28,CASSLRLAGNEQFF
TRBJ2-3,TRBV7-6,CASSRTSGFSAEADTQYF
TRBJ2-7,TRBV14,CASSQEGRGFRVQNEQYF
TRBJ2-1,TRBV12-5,CASGLGVRQGVYNEQFF
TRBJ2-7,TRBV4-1,CASSYSGQGAYEQYF
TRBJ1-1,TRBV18,CASSPLNRAGELWAFF
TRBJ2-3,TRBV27,CASSFKGQGDTQYF
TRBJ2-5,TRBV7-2,CASSPGTGRKTQYF
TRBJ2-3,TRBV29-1,CSVEGQRSSTDTQYF
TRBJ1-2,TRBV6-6,CASSSTGGNINYGYTF
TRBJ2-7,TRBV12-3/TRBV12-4,CASSLGGTGTYEQYF
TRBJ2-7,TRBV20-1,CSASRPDGRGGLNEQYF
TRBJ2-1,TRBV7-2,CASRRTPGLAGEYEQFF
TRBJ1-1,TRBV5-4,CASSPVNPSINTEAFF
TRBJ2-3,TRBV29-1,CSVEYGDTQYF
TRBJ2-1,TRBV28,CASSKGDRNNEQFF
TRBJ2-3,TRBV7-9,CASSLATDTQYF
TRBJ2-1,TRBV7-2,CASSLVNEQFF
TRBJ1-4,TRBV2,CASSGGPNEKLFF
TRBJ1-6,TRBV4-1,CASSQDPRTGYNSPLHF
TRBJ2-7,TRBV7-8,CASSSDRASYEQYF
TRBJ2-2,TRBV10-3,CAISGLSGTGGSPGSGELFF
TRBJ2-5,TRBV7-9,CASSLTTGETQYF
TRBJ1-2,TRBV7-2,CASSLARTANYGYTF
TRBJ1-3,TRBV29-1,CSVEGPSGNTIYF
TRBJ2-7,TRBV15,CATSREGSYEQYF
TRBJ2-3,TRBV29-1,CSVEDRPDTQYF
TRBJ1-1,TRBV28,CASSPYGRRSEAFF
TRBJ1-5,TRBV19,CASSLGGQGAINNQPQHF
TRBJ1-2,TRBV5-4,CASSLFGLVGGGYTF
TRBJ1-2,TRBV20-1,CSARRTGGNYGYTF
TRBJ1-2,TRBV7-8,CASSLAGQFSGYTF